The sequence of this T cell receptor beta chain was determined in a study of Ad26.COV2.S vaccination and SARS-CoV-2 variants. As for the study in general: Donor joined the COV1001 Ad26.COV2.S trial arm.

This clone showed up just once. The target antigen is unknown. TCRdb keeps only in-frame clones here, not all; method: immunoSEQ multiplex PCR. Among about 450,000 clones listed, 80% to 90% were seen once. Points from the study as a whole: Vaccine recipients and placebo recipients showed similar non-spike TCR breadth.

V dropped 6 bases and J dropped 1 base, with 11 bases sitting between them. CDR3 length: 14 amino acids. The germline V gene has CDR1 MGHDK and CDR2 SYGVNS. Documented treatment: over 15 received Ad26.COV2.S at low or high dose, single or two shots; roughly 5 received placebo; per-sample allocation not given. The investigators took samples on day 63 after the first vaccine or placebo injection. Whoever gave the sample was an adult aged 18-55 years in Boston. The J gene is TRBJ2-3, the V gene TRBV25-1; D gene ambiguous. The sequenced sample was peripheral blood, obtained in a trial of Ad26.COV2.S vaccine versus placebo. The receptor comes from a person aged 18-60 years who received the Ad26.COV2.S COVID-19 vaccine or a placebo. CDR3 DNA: TGTGCCAGCAGCCCAGCGATTCGCACAGATACGCAGTATTTT. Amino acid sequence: CASSPAIRTDTQYF. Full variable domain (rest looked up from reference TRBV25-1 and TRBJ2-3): EADIYQTPRYLVIGTGKKITLECSQTMGHDKMYWYQQDPGMELHLIHYSYGVNSTEKGDLSSESTVSRIRTEHFPLTLESARPSHTSQYLCASSPAIRTDTQYFGPGTRLTVL.